A single sample is the source of the 13 T cell receptor beta chains below, sequenced in a study of shared clonotypes between healthy human individuals (dated by TCRdb to 2020 to 2021). Libraries were constructed by the immunoSEQ multiplex PCR assay. TCRdb mirrors the immuneACCESS table, restricted to in-frame sequences. Some clones are absent from its copies; in checked studies, under half trace to an unresolved V gene, and the reason for the others is unknown. The sample contains about half a million clones, roughly 80% of them found a single time. Under 15% of the sample comes from the top ten. Specimen: PBMCs. Every receptor here comes from a woman aged 40-49 years in good health. Some clones in this sample may be carry-over from other donors' samples.

The chain joins TRBV5-1 to TRBJ2-7; D call uncertain. Germline CDR1 reads SGHRS; CDR2 reads YFSETQ. Trimming pared 4 bases from V and 5 bases from J, leaving 10 bases between. The CDR3 loop spans 12 amino acids. CDR3 sequence reads: CASSQPGDEQYF. CDR3 DNA sequence: TGCGCCAGCAGCCAACCAGGTGACGAGCAGTACTTC.

A single count supports this clone. V usage is TRBV19 and J usage is TRBJ2-3; 9 nucleotides line up with TRBD2. Germline V gene data show CDR1 as LNHDA and CDR2 as SQIVND (reference sequence). The trim removed 7 bases at V and 2 bases at J, leaving 1 base unmatched. The length of the CDR3 is 13 residues. In DNA form, the CDR3 reads TGTGCCAGTACTAGCGGGGTCACAGATACGCAGTATTTT. Translation: CASTSGVTDTQYF. Full variable domain (remainder filled in from reference TRBV19 and TRBJ2-3): DGGITQSPKYLFRKEGQNVTLSCEQNLNHDAMYWYRQDPGQGLRLIYYSQIVNDFQKGDIAEGYSVSREKKESFPLTVTSAQKNPTAFYLCASTSGVTDTQYFGPGTRLTVL.

The chain is built from TRBV30 and TRBJ2-1; D gene uncertain. Germline loops: CDR1 GTSNPN, CDR2 SVGIG (reference sequence). V was cut by 0 bases and J by 8 bases, with 11 bases left in between. This CDR3 region has 13 residues. The CDR3 sequence is CAWSVPRLDEQFF. The CDR3 DNA reads TGTGCCTGGAGTGTACCCCGCCTAGATGAGCAGTTCTTC.

There are a few counts of this clone. This chain links TRBV29-1 with TRBJ2-1, with 9 bases lining up with TRBD1. Germline CDR1 SQVTM, CDR2 ANQGSEA. The length of the CDR3 is 15 residues. The junction had 8 bases not matched to a gene; V was cut back by 7 bases and J by 1 base. Here the CDR3 reads CSGQGGAGSYNEQFF. DNA for the CDR3: TGCAGCGGACAGGGGGGGGCAGGATCCTACAATGAGCAGTTCTTC.

The genes are TRBV25-1 and TRBJ1-5; maybe TRBD1 (5 bases). With 6 bases removed from V and 2 bases from J, the gap between germline ends came to 11 bases. Germline V lookup: CDR1 MGHDK, CDR2 SYGVNS. The CDR3 covers 14 residues. CDR3 in DNA: TGTGCCAGCAGGGGGGATGTTGGCAATCAGCCCCAGCATTTT. This gives the protein CASRGDVGNQPQHF.

There are a few counts of this clone. The CDR3 spells CASSHGVAGWDTGELFF. The DNA of the CDR3 is TGTGCCAGCAGCCACGGTGTAGCGGGATGGGACACCGGGGAGCTGTTTTTT. The chain employs TRBV4-2 and TRBJ2-2; 8 nucleotides agree with TRBD2. In germline, CDR1 is LGHNA, CDR2 YNFKEQ. J lost 3 bases, V lost 3 bases, and 9 bases had no gene match. The CDR3 consists of 17 residues.

This rearrangement joins TRBV27 to TRBJ2-7; D remains ambiguous. Deletions cut 3 bases from V and 5 bases from J, with 14 bases between. CDR1 and CDR2 (germline): MNHEY, SMNVEV (reference sequence). This CDR3 has 14 amino acids. DNA of the CDR3: TGTGCCAGCAGTTTTCGGCGGAGTAACGACGAGCAGTACTTC. This codes for CASSFRRSNDEQYF.

V is TRBV4-1 and J is TRBJ2-7, with no clear D. Germline CDR1 reads MGHRA; CDR2 reads YSYEKL. V lost 6 bases and J 4 bases, leaving 7 bases between the germline ends. The CDR3 is 11 residues long. In nucleotides, the CDR3 is TGCGCCAGCAGGGTACCGTACGAGCAGTACTTC. It codes for CASRVPYEQYF.

The CDR3 region is CAWSEGPAYEQYF. The CDR3 DNA is TGTGCCTGGAGTGAGGGCCCTGCCTACGAGCAGTACTTC. The rearrangement joins TRBV30 to TRBJ2-5; D gene unclear. TRBJ2-7 explains the end of the DNA better; the J call may be wrong. The CDR3 has 13 amino acids. CDR1 is GTSNPN, CDR2 SVGIG, per germline (reference sequence).

This chain uses TRBV5-1 with TRBJ2-7; no firm D call. Trimming cost V 4 bases and J 5 bases, with 16 bases left between them. The CDR3 loop spans 14 amino acids. Germline CDR1 and CDR2: SGHRS and YFSETQ. CDR3 coding DNA: TGCGCCAGCAGCCCGGCCCCTAGTCTCGACGAGCAGTACTTC. Its translation is CASSPAPSLDEQYF.

This chain joins TRBV28 and TRBJ2-5; the D call may be TRBD1 or TRBD2 (5 bases each). Germline-derived CDR1 and CDR2 are MDHEN and SYDVKM. Trimming removed 6 bases from V and 2 bases from J, with 10 bases in between. This CDR3 has 13 residues. The DNA for the CDR3 is TGTGCCAGCAGCCCAGGGACGCAAGAGACCCAGTACTTC. This codes for CASSPGTQETQYF.

The chain employs TRBV7-3 and TRBJ2-7; a weak D match, TRBD1 (5 bases). V lost 5 bases and J 5 bases, leaving 13 bases between the germline ends. The CDR3 has 13 residues. Germline V gene sequence: CDR1 SGHTA, CDR2 FQGTGA. CDR3 nucleotides: TGTGCCAGCAGCCGCTTTGGGGCCCACGAGCAGTACTTC. Protein product: CASSRFGAHEQYF.

The rearrangement uses TRBV27 and TRBJ1-1; a possible D gene is TRBD1 (6 bases). The CDR3 contains 12 residues. CDR1 MNHEY and CDR2 SMNVEV come from the germline V gene (reference sequence). V was cut by 6 bases and J by 2 bases, with 7 bases left in between. The CDR3 reads CASRGGNTEAFF. As DNA, the CDR3 is TGTGCCAGCAGAGGGGGAAACACTGAAGCTTTCTTT.